This passage covers 28 T cell receptor beta chains from one sample sequenced in a study of blood T cell repertoires in COVID-19. The repertoire was sequenced with immunoSEQ multiplex PCR; TCRdb's copy has only in-frame clones and lacks some. Here the sample spans about 80,000 clones, around 83% being singletons. The sequenced sample was peripheral blood. The receptors derive from a man older than 75 with active or convalescent COVID-19.

In this sample, this clone turned up a few times. The chain employs TRBV4-2 and TRBJ1-4, with unresolved D. The V gene's germline CDR1 is LGHNA and CDR2 YNFKEQ. V was pared by 3 bases and J by 6 bases, with 11 bases between. This CDR3 has 14 amino acids. CDR3 sequence: CASSHRSYYEKLFF. For the CDR3, the DNA is TGTGCCAGCAGCCATAGGAGCTATTATGAAAAACTGTTTTTT.

V and J are TRBV6-5 and TRBJ1-1; TRBD1 aligns across 7 bases. The CDR3 contains 14 residues. The V and J ends lost 6 bases and 1 base, in that order; junction bases with no gene match: 5. Germline values: CDR1 MNHEY, CDR2 SVGAGI. Here the CDR3 reads CASRLDRRNTEAFF. The CDR3 DNA follows: TGTGCCAGCAGATTGGACAGGAGGAACACTGAAGCTTTCTTT.

This clone has just one count. V gene TRBV18 combines with J gene TRBJ2-4; perhaps TRBD1 as D (6 bases). The CDR3 has 14 amino acids. Trimming removed 3 bases from V and 2 bases from J, with 8 bases in between. CDR1 and CDR2 from the germline V gene are KGHSH and LQKENI. CDR3 bases: TGTGCCAGCTCACCGGGGACACCCAAAAACATTCAGTACTTC. As protein: CASSPGTPKNIQYF.

The V gene is TRBV3-1 (or the pseudogene TRBV3-2), the J gene TRBJ1-1; 7 nucleotides line up with TRBD1. Germline CDR1 LGHDT, CDR2 YNNKEL (reference sequence). The CDR3 has 13 residues. V lost 4 bases, J lost 6 bases, and 5 bases stayed unmatched. Here the CDR3 DNA reads TGTGCCAGCAGCCGACAGGGTGGACCTGAAGCTTTCTTT. Translated, it gives CASSRQGGPEAFF.

CDR3 in amino acids: CASSRGLAGPSSYEQYF. CDR3 sequence (DNA): TGTGCCAGTAGTAGGGGACTAGCGGGACCCAGCTCCTACGAGCAGTACTTC. J is TRBJ2-7 and V is TRBV19; 13 positions agree with TRBD2. The CDR3 extends over 17 amino acids. V lost 4 bases to trimming and J lost 0 bases; unmatched junction nucleotides: 6. Germline CDR1 and CDR2: LNHDA and SQIVND (reference sequence).

The chain is built from TRBV19 and TRBJ1-5; TRBD1 matches 8 bases. The CDR3 extends over 14 amino acids. With V trimmed by 7 bases and J by 4 bases, 6 bases remained unmatched. CDR1 and CDR2 from the germline V gene are LNHDA and SQIVND (reference sequence). CDR3 DNA: TGTGCCAGTACCCCTCGGGACAGGAATCAGCCCCAGCATTTT. The encoded protein is CASTPRDRNQPQHF.

This chain connects TRBV5-4 to TRBJ1-6; a possible D gene is TRBD1 (5 bases). Trimming removed 5 bases from V and 7 bases from J, with 13 bases in between. The length of the CDR3 is 14 residues. CDR1 and CDR2 from the germline V gene are SGHNT and YYREEE (reference sequence). The CDR3 reads CASSLVGLNSPLHF. DNA of the CDR3: TGTGCCAGCAGTCTGGTGGGACTCAATTCACCCCTCCACTTT.

This clone was recorded a few times. The chain is built from TRBV7-2 and TRBJ2-5; TRBD2 matches 8 bases. Germline assignment: CDR1 SGHTA and CDR2 FQGNSA. Trimming removed 0 bases from V and 2 bases from J; junction bases left unmatched: 5. The CDR3 sequence is 16 residues long. The CDR3 reads CASSLAVTSGQETQYF. In DNA form, the CDR3 reads TGTGCCAGCAGCTTAGCGGTCACTAGCGGTCAAGAGACCCAGTACTTC. The entire variable domain, with the rest obtained from reference TRBV7-2 and TRBJ2-5, is as follows: GAGVSQSPSNKVTEKGKDVELRCDPISGHTALYWYRQSLGQGLEFLIYFQGNSAPDKSGLPSDRFSAERTGGSVSTLTIQRTQQEDSAVYLCASSLAVTSGQETQYFGPGTRLLVL.

The gene calls are TRBV3-1 (or the pseudogene TRBV3-2) and TRBJ2-5; 12 nucleotides align to TRBD2. This CDR3 spans 17 amino acids. The V segment lost 4 bases and the J segment 5 bases; nucleotides outside the gene matches: 11. Germline assignment: CDR1 LGHDT and CDR2 YNNKEL (reference sequence). CDR3 DNA sequence: TGTGCCAGCAGCCCTCTAGCGGGAGGGCCGGGGGAGGAGACCCAGTACTTC. Translated, it gives CASSPLAGGPGEETQYF.

This clone was recorded once. The chain recombines TRBV7-2 with TRBJ2-2, with TRBD1 matching 10 bases. This CDR3 has 16 amino acids. The junction had 4 bases not matched to a gene; V was cut back by 5 bases and J by 1 base. CDR1 is SGHTA, CDR2 FQGNSA, per germline. The DNA of the CDR3 is TGTGCCAGCAGCGGACAGGGGGGATGGAACACCGGGGAGCTGTTTTTT. It translates to CASSGQGGWNTGELFF.

The genes are TRBV5-1 and TRBJ2-1, with a possible D match to TRBD2 (6 bases). CDR1 is SGHRS, CDR2 YFSETQ, per germline. The CDR3 has 18 amino acids. Trimming stripped 0 bases from V and 2 bases from J, with 18 bases between. The CDR3 spells CASSLDVSGYTTYNEQFF. The CDR3 DNA sequence: TGCGCCAGCAGCTTGGACGTTAGCGGCTATACAACCTACAATGAGCAGTTCTTC.

The chain joins TRBV10-3 to TRBJ2-4; D remains unclear. The CDR3 length is 16 residues. Germline V gives CDR1 ENHRY, CDR2 SYGVKD. The V end lost 3 bases, the J end lost 4 bases, and 16 bases lay between the germline ends. The CDR3 bases are TGTGCCATCAGTGACCCTTTGTCCTATTTTAAAAACATTCAGTACTTC. It codes for CAISDPLSYFKNIQYF.

This clone was found once. The gene calls are TRBV28 and TRBJ1-5; D uncertain. The CDR3 is 15 amino acids. Trimming took 6 bases from V and 0 from J, leaving 12 bases between them. CDR1 and CDR2 from the germline V gene are MDHEN and SYDVKM. CDR3 sequence reads: CASREDGNSNQPQHF. As DNA, the CDR3 is TGTGCCAGCAGGGAGGACGGGAATAGCAATCAGCCCCAGCATTTT.

The V gene is TRBV7-3, the J gene TRBJ2-2, with a tentative D call TRBD1 (5 bases). V gave up 5 bases and J gave up 6 bases, with 16 bases separating them. The CDR3 is 15 amino acids. CDR1 is SGHTA and CDR2 is FQGTGA in the germline V gene. The CDR3 spells CASSLTAGNAGELFF. The CDR3 nucleotides are TGTGCCAGCAGCCTCACCGCAGGGAATGCCGGGGAGCTGTTTTTT.

This sequence joins TRBV4-1 and TRBJ1-3; no clear D. V was shortened by 1 base and J by 0 bases, with 7 bases between the two germline ends. Germline V CDR1 and CDR2: MGHRA, YSYEKL. The CDR3 is made up of 15 amino acids. The CDR3 loop is CASSQVAVSGNTIYF. The CDR3 DNA is TGCGCCAGCAGCCAAGTGGCGGTCTCTGGAAACACCATATATTTT.

This clone came up a few times. J is TRBJ2-1 and V is TRBV19; D gene ambiguous. Looked up from germline, CDR1 is LNHDA and CDR2 is SQIVND (reference sequence). V was trimmed by 3 bases and J by 2 bases, leaving 5 bases between them. This CDR3 comprises 13 residues. The CDR3 region is CASSMQAYNEQFF. Written as DNA, the CDR3 is TGTGCCAGTAGTATGCAGGCCTACAATGAGCAGTTCTTC. Variable domain in full (rest from reference TRBV19 and TRBJ2-1): DGGITQSPKYLFRKEGQNVTLSCEQNLNHDAMYWYRQDPGQGLRLIYYSQIVNDFQKGDIAEGYSVSREKKESFPLTVTSAQKNPTAFYLCASSMQAYNEQFFGPGTRLTVL.

V gene TRBV6-6 combines with J gene TRBJ2-7; 11 bases align to TRBD2. Germline V gene data show CDR1 as MNHNY and CDR2 as SVGAGI (reference sequence). After removal of 9 bases from V and 4 bases from J, the junction contained 8 bases not matched to a gene. The CDR3 sequence is 14 residues long. The CDR3 bases are TGTGCCAGAGAGGGGGGACTAGCGGTTTACGAGCAGTACTTC. It yields the protein CAREGGLAVYEQYF.

The chain employs TRBV6-5 and TRBJ1-5, with no clear D. Trimming pared 6 bases from V and 4 bases from J, leaving 7 bases between. The CDR3 has 12 residues. CDR1 and CDR2 (germline): MNHEY, SVGAGI. This chain's CDR3 is CASSPTNQPQHF. CDR3 coding DNA: TGTGCCAGCAGCCCCACTAATCAGCCCCAGCATTTT.

This clone was counted a single time. The V gene is TRBV2, the J gene TRBJ1-5, with a possible D match to TRBD1 (6 bases). This CDR3 region has 15 residues. V lost 5 bases and J 0 bases, leaving 11 bases between the germline ends. Germline lookup yields CDR1 SNHLY and CDR2 FYNNEI. CDR3 in amino acids: CASSLQGISNQPQHF. The DNA of the CDR3 is TGTGCCAGCAGTTTACAGGGAATTAGCAATCAGCCCCAGCATTTT.

The genes are TRBV2 and TRBJ2-7; possible D gene TRBD1, 6 bases. The V gene's germline CDR1 is SNHLY and CDR2 FYNNEI. The ends were cut back, 3 bases at V and 2 bases at J, with 11 bases in the middle. This CDR3 spans 14 amino acids. This CDR3 reads CASSEGPGAYEQYF. As DNA, the CDR3 is TGTGCCAGCAGTGAGGGGCCAGGGGCCTACGAGCAGTACTTC.

The rearrangement uses TRBV18 and TRBJ1-1, with unresolved D. The germline V gene has CDR1 KGHSH and CDR2 LQKENI. The CDR3 length is 14 residues. V was pared by 1 base and J by 4 bases, with 10 bases between. The CDR3 coding sequence is TGTGCCAGCTCACCACTTTGGGCGTCCACTGAAGCTTTCTTT. Its translation is CASSPLWASTEAFF.

The chain links TRBV7-2 to TRBJ1-2; TRBD1 matches at 9 bases. The CDR3 covers 15 residues. The germline gives CDR1 SGHTA, CDR2 FQGNSA. V was clipped by 4 bases and J by 2 bases; unmatched bases: 5. CDR3 in DNA: TGTGCCAGCAGCTCCCACAGGGGGCAAAACTATGGCTACACCTTC. This encodes CASSSHRGQNYGYTF.

The chain joins TRBV5-8 to TRBJ1-1; tentative D call: TRBD1 (6 bases). The CDR3 sequence is 17 residues long. Trimming shortened V by 2 bases and J by 1 base, and 18 bases separated the two germline ends. In germline, CDR1 is SGHTS, CDR2 YDEGEE. The CDR3 loop reads CASSFSIQGKKNTEAFF. The CDR3 DNA follows: TGTGCCAGCAGCTTCTCAATACAGGGCAAGAAGAACACTGAAGCTTTCTTT. Filled out from reference TRBV5-8 and TRBJ1-1, the complete variable domain reads EAGVTQSPTHLIKTRGQQATLRCSPISGHTSVYWYQQALGLGLQFLLWYDEGEERNRGNFPPRFSGRQFPNYSSELNVNALELEDSALYLCASSFSIQGKKNTEAFFGQGTRLTVV.

The chain employs TRBV6-6 and TRBJ2-1, with D possibly matching TRBD1 (6 bases). Germline assignment: CDR1 MNHNY and CDR2 SVGAGI (reference sequence). V lost 10 bases to trimming and J lost 15 bases, with 19 bases between them. This CDR3 is built from 11 residues. The CDR3, as DNA: TGTGCCACGACCGCAGGGGCCCGGAGGTTCTTC. Its protein product is CATTAGARRFF.

This clone was recorded a few times. The gene calls are TRBV7-5 and TRBJ1-1; the D call TRBD1 from the table was never checked on the DNA. TRBV7-5 is designated a pseudogene. CDR3 size: 22 residues. CDR3: CARSCPFRRGPELGLRNTEAFF. The CDR3, as DNA: TGTGCCAGAAGCTGCCCCTTTCGCAGGGGGCCTGAGCTAGGCCTTCGGAACACTGAAGCTTTCTTT.

The CDR3 region is CASSLVDRGIRRATEAFF. The CDR3, as DNA: TGTGCCAGCAGTTTAGTAGACAGGGGCATACGGCGTGCCACTGAAGCTTTCTTT. V and J are TRBV6-2 or TRBV6-3 and TRBJ1-1; 8 bases are a match to TRBD1. V was clipped by 4 bases and J by 4 bases; unmatched bases: 17. Germline V gives CDR1 MNHEY, CDR2 SVGEGT. CDR3 length: 18 residues.

J is TRBJ1-1 and V is TRBV7-8, with 9 bases lining up with TRBD1. Trimming took 3 bases from V and 4 from J; bases not matched to a gene: 12. The CDR3 consists of 17 residues. Looked up from germline, CDR1 is SGHVS and CDR2 is FQNEAQ. In nucleotides, the CDR3 is TGTGCCAGCAGCTTGGGACAGGGAGGGCTTAGACCCACTGAAGCTTTCTTT. Translating gives CASSLGQGGLRPTEAFF.

The V gene is TRBV5-8, the J gene TRBJ1-3; 11 positions match TRBD1. Germline V gene data show CDR1 as SGHTS and CDR2 as YDEGEE. The CDR3 contains 18 residues. J lost 1 base, V lost 1 base, and 7 bases had no gene match. The CDR3 here is CASSLLGQGALSGNTIYF. For the CDR3, the DNA is TGTGCCAGCAGCTTGCTTGGACAGGGGGCTTTGTCTGGAAACACCATATATTTT. Using reference TRBV5-8 and TRBJ1-3 for the parts outside the CDR3, the full variable domain is EAGVTQSPTHLIKTRGQQATLRCSPISGHTSVYWYQQALGLGLQFLLWYDEGEERNRGNFPPRFSGRQFPNYSSELNVNALELEDSALYLCASSLLGQGALSGNTIYFGEGSWLTVV.